The clone carrying this TCR beta chain has only one observation. Its specificity is unknown. Stimulation used 10 ug/mL lysate from CMV-infected fibroblasts. Memory cells lacking CD40L and CD69 with high CD45RO were sorted. This entry belongs to a study of persistence of HIV-infected CD4 T cells. Germline-derived CDR1 and CDR2 are LGHNA and YNFKEQ. The junction had 9 bases not matched to a gene; V was cut back by 6 bases and J by 6 bases. The CDR3 runs to 16 residues. The immunoSEQ assay was version 4, run in survey mode. Sequencing was performed with immunoSEQ multiplex PCR; in TCRdb, only in-frame clones are kept and a portion is missing. The sample carries some 48,000 clones, around 80% recorded once.

This TCR came from an adult man with HIV who was CMV-seropositive. This material consisted of CD4+ T cells sorted from PBMCs after roughly 18-hour stimulation, taken from a patient who received antiretroviral therapy. The chain links TRBV4-2 to TRBJ2-3, with 13 bases that match TRBD2. Written as DNA, the CDR3 is TGTGCCAGCAGGTCTACTAGCGGGGGGGAGGTGGATACGCAGTATTTT. Translation: CASRSTSGGEVDTQYF.